This T cell receptor (beta chain) was recorded in a study of shared clonotypes between healthy human individuals. Points from the study as a whole: Naive subsets typically showed greater estimated richness than memory subsets.

Points on this clone: No antigen is known for it.

Here immunoSEQ multiplex PCR was the method, and the copy in TCRdb shows in-frame clones only, minus some. The sample includes about 2.4 million clones, approximately 94% of them seen just once. The sequenced sample consisted of naive CD4+ T cells from PBMCs. Indicated subset: CD45RA+ positively selected. This TCR was sampled from a man in his late teens or twenties in good health. Some clones in this sample may be carry-over from other donors' samples.

CDR3 sequence (DNA): TGTGCCAGCAGCTTGTTCCAGGAAGGCACCGGGGAGCTGTTTTTT. It translates to CASSLFQEGTGELFF. The chain links TRBV7-3 to TRBJ2-2; D not certain. CDR1 is SGHTA, CDR2 FQGTGA, per germline. Trimming shortened V by 3 bases and J by 4 bases, and 12 bases separated the two germline ends. CDR3 length equals 15 residues. The variable domain in full, completed from reference TRBV7-3 and TRBJ2-2, reads GAGVSQTPSNKVTEKGKYVELRCDPISGHTALYWYRQSLGQGPEFLIYFQGTGAADDSGLPNDRFFAVRPEGSVSTLKIQRTERGDSAVYLCASSLFQEGTGELFFGEGSRLTVL.